Presented here are 14 T cell receptor beta chains from one specimen sequenced in a study of T cell responses to AZD1222 COVID-19 vaccine (dated by TCRdb to the early 2020s). In the paper's terms, the time point label means: baseline before first vaccination. Receptors were amplified or captured by the immunoSEQ multiplex PCR assay. TCRdb's version of the immuneACCESS table is confined to in-frame rearrangements and falls short of the full clone set. An unresolved V gene accounts for under half of the shortfall where checked; the remainder is of unknown origin. The sample table contains more than 30,000 clones; only one count was recorded for about nine tenths of them. 45% to 55% of the sample is taken by the ten largest. This specimen was peripheral blood, taken on day 0 of AZD1222 vaccination. The receptors were gathered from an adult in good health.

The chain carries TRBV10-1 and TRBJ2-1; the match to TRBD2 covers 9 bases. CDR1 is WNHNN and CDR2 is SYGVQD in the germline V gene (reference sequence). This CDR3 has 15 amino acids. The trim removed 4 bases at V and 9 bases at J, leaving 10 bases unmatched. The CDR3 here is CASSGGASGESEQFF. The CDR3 nucleotides are TGCGCCAGCAGTGGGGGGGCTAGCGGGGAGAGTGAGCAGTTCTTC.

The J gene is TRBJ2-1, the V gene TRBV5-4; 9 bases align to TRBD1. The V gene end was trimmed by 4 bases and the J gene end by 7 bases; junction bases not matched to a gene: 9. The CDR3 length is 15 residues. Germline V gene sequence: CDR1 SGHNT, CDR2 YYREEE (reference sequence). CDR3 region: CASSPGPGTGNEQFF. The CDR3 region has the DNA TGTGCCAGCAGCCCAGGTCCCGGGACAGGGAATGAGCAGTTCTTC.

The V gene is TRBV27, the J gene TRBJ2-7; D is perhaps TRBD2 (5 bases). Germline V gene lookup returns CDR1 MNHEY and CDR2 SMNVEV (reference sequence). Between the trimmed V and J ends, which lost 5 bases and 5 bases, there was a span of 10 bases. The CDR3 has 12 residues. The CDR3: CASSIIGNEQYF. The DNA for the CDR3 is TGTGCCAGCAGTATCATCGGGAACGAGCAGTACTTC.

The chain couples TRBV5-1 to TRBJ2-3; tentative D call: TRBD2 (5 bases). Trimming left V 9 bases short and J 1 base short, with 15 bases between. CDR1 and CDR2 from the germline V gene are SGHRS and YFSETQ. The CDR3 has 14 amino acids. The CDR3 DNA follows: TGCGCCACAGCTCGGAGCGGTGGCACAGATACGCAGTATTTT. Its protein product is CATARSGGTDTQYF.

In its sample, this clone was seen once. The chain combines TRBV13 with TRBJ1-2; D is unclear. Between the trimmed V and J ends, which lost 4 bases and 2 bases, there was a span of 20 bases. This CDR3 contains 17 residues. Germline-derived CDR1 and CDR2 are PRHDT and FYEKMQ (reference sequence). The CDR3 DNA reads as TGTGCCAGCAGCTCCTGGGTTCGGAGACCAGGCAACTATGGCTACACCTTC. Its protein product is CASSSWVRRPGNYGYTF.

The V and J genes are TRBV12-3 or TRBV12-4 and TRBJ1-5; D remains ambiguous. Trimming stripped 1 base from V and 5 bases from J, with 6 bases between. The length of the CDR3 is 13 residues. CDR3 sequence (DNA): TGTGCCAGCAGTTTAGGCCAGTATCAGCCCCAGCATTTT. It translates to CASSLGQYQPQHF.

This chain links TRBV30 with TRBJ2-3, with 7 bases aligning to TRBD2. The V gene's germline CDR1 is GTSNPN and CDR2 SVGIG (reference sequence). The V gene end was trimmed by 0 bases and the J gene end by 5 bases; junction bases not matched to a gene: 5. The CDR3 is made up of 14 amino acids. For the CDR3, the DNA is TGTGCCTGGAGTGTACGGGGGAGGGGAGATACGCAGTATTTT. As protein: CAWSVRGRGDTQYF.

The genes are TRBV6-5 and TRBJ1-5; the D gene is possibly TRBD1 (6 bases). Trimming took off 7 bases at V and 6 bases at J, with 19 bases between the two ends. This CDR3 has 15 residues. CDR1 is MNHEY, CDR2 SVGAGI, per germline. In DNA form, the CDR3 reads TGTGCCAGCAAACGGGGGGGCGGGGCTAGTCAGCCCCAGCATTTT. Translated, it gives CASKRGGGASQPQHF.

The CDR3 coding sequence is TGTGCCAGCAACCCCATCGGGGCCGGAAACAATTCACCCCTCCACTTT. Its translation: CASNPIGAGNNSPLHF. The V call is TRBV7-2, the J call TRBJ1-6; a possible D gene is TRBD1 (5 bases). The CDR3 length is 16 residues. Between the trimmed V and J ends, which lost 7 bases and 7 bases, there was a span of 20 bases. Germline CDR1 is SGHTA and CDR2 is FQGNSA.

V usage is TRBV7-2 and J usage is TRBJ2-1, with 9 nucleotides matching TRBD2. Germline assignment: CDR1 SGHTA and CDR2 FQGNSA. V lost 1 base and J lost 8; bases outside the gene matches: 0. This CDR3 has 13 residues. The CDR3 bases are TGTGCCAGCAGCTTAGGGACTAGCGATGAGCAGTTCTTC. The encoded protein is CASSLGTSDEQFF. Complete variable domain (other parts from reference TRBV7-2 and TRBJ2-1): GAGVSQSPSNKVTEKGKDVELRCDPISGHTALYWYRQSLGQGLEFLIYFQGNSAPDKSGLPSDRFSAERTGGSVSTLTIQRTQQEDSAVYLCASSLGTSDEQFFGPGTRLTVL.

The chain links TRBV30 to TRBJ1-5; weak D call: TRBD1 (5 bases). Trimming took 2 bases from V and 6 from J, leaving 11 bases between them. The CDR3 runs to 13 residues. CDR1 and CDR2 from the germline V gene are GTSNPN and SVGIG (reference sequence). The CDR3 region is CAWSPQGGQPQHF. The CDR3 nucleotides read TGTGCCTGGAGTCCCCAGGGTGGTCAGCCCCAGCATTTT.

CDR3: CASSASGTGGTDTQYF. CDR3 nucleotide sequence: TGTGCCAGCAGCGCCTCCGGGACAGGGGGTACAGATACGCAGTATTTT. This chain links TRBV5-6 with TRBJ2-3; TRBD1 aligns across 11 bases. Germline V gene lookup returns CDR1 SGHDT and CDR2 YYEEEE. J lost 3 bases, V lost 4 bases, and 7 bases had no gene match. This CDR3 is 16 amino acids long.

This clone was recorded only once. V and J are TRBV7-9 and TRBJ1-5, with 10 nucleotides matching TRBD1. The CDR3 has 16 residues. From germline, CDR1 is SEHNR and CDR2 FQNEAQ (reference sequence). After removal of 1 base from V and 5 bases from J, the junction contained 5 bases not matched to a gene. DNA of the CDR3: TGTGCCAGCAGCTTAGGCGACAGGGGGCGGGATCAGCCCCAGCATTTT. This translates into CASSLGDRGRDQPQHF.

The count of this clone is one. The rearrangement uses TRBV5-5 and TRBJ1-2; D is possibly TRBD1 (5 bases). Trimming shortened V by 6 bases and J by 4 bases, and 16 bases separated the two germline ends. The CDR3 has 14 amino acids. In germline, CDR1 is SGHKS, CDR2 YYEKEE (reference sequence). CDR3 in amino acids: CASNRQGNFYGYTF. CDR3 in DNA: TGTGCCAGCAATAGGCAGGGAAACTTCTATGGCTACACCTTC.